Each of the 12 T cell receptor beta chains below was sequenced from the same sample in a study of shared T cell receptors in the human thymus. TCRdb's copy holds only in-frame clones and misses some; the assay was immunoSEQ multiplex PCR. The sample lists hundreds of thousands of clones, approximately 87% occurring once. These same records also appear under a second study, on human thymus T cells.

The specimen was thymocytes. The receptors derive from a boy in the first two years of life with a congenital heart defect.

This clone was found once. The chain is built from TRBV5-1 and TRBJ2-1, with 10 bases matching TRBD2. With V trimmed by 1 base and J by 1 base, 8 bases remained unmatched. CDR1 is SGHRS, CDR2 YFSETQ, per germline. The length of the CDR3 is 18 residues. In DNA, the CDR3 is TGCGCCAGCAGCTTGTCCAGCGGGAGGGCCGGATCCTACAATGAGCAGTTCTTC. It translates to CASSLSSGRAGSYNEQFF.

The chain uses TRBV29-1 and TRBJ2-5; 13 positions agree with TRBD2. This CDR3 has 15 amino acids. The germline CDR1 and CDR2 sequences are SQVTM and ANQGSEA. The junction had 6 bases not matched to a gene; V was cut back by 4 bases and J by 4 bases. CDR3 protein: CSVGTSGRERETQYF. The CDR3 coding sequence is TGCAGCGTTGGAACTAGCGGGAGGGAGAGAGAGACCCAGTACTTC.

The genes are TRBV28 and TRBJ2-3; 11 positions agree with TRBD2. The V gene end was trimmed by 5 bases and the J gene end by 2 bases; junction bases not matched to a gene: 9. This CDR3 has 17 amino acids. CDR1 and CDR2 (germline): MDHEN, SYDVKM. The CDR3 DNA sequence: TGTGCCAGCAGTCCTCCGGGACTAGCGGACTCCACAGATACGCAGTATTTT. This gives the protein CASSPPGLADSTDTQYF. The full variable domain, its missing parts supplied by reference TRBV28 and TRBJ2-3, is DVKVTQSSRYLVKRTGEKVFLECVQDMDHENMFWYRQDPGLGLRLIYFSYDVKMKEKGDIPEGYSVSREKKERFSLILESASTNQTSMYLCASSPPGLADSTDTQYFGPGTRLTVL.

The count of this clone is one. The V and J genes are TRBV11-2 and TRBJ2-1; 13 nucleotides match TRBD2. The CDR3 spans 17 residues. Trimming removed 5 bases from V and 2 bases from J; junction bases left unmatched: 6. Germline CDR1 SGHAT, CDR2 FQNNGV. The CDR3 protein is CASSPRTSGRPYNEQFF. Written as DNA, the CDR3 is TGTGCCAGCAGCCCCCGGACTAGCGGGAGACCCTACAATGAGCAGTTCTTC.

This chain connects TRBV5-6 to TRBJ2-2; 8 bases fit TRBD2. Germline values: CDR1 SGHDT, CDR2 YYEEEE. V dropped 4 bases and J dropped 0; count of bases not matched to a gene: 5. The CDR3 consists of 16 residues. The CDR3 sequence is CASSHGSGANTGELFF. The CDR3, as DNA: TGTGCCAGCAGCCACGGTAGCGGGGCGAACACCGGGGAGCTGTTTTTT.

V usage is TRBV5-4 and J usage is TRBJ2-1; TRBD2 is a possible D gene (5 bases). Germline V gene data show CDR1 as SGHNT and CDR2 as YYREEE (reference sequence). Trimming stripped 1 base from V and 6 bases from J, with 17 bases between. The CDR3 spans 16 residues. CDR3 coding DNA: TGTGCCAGCAGCTTGTTAGAATCCAAGAGCGGCAATGAGCAGTTCTTC. Amino acid sequence: CASSLLESKSGNEQFF.

The V call is TRBV14, the J call TRBJ1-4; 10 bases agree with TRBD1. After removal of 0 bases from V and 2 bases from J, the junction contained 6 bases not matched to a gene. CDR3 length equals 18 residues. Germline lookup yields CDR1 SGHDN and CDR2 FVKESK. The CDR3 spells CASSQDAGTGDTNEKLFF. The CDR3 region has the DNA TGTGCCAGCAGCCAAGATGCGGGGACAGGGGACACTAATGAAAAACTGTTTTTT.

The genes are TRBV4-3 and TRBJ2-1; the match to TRBD1 covers 8 bases. CDR3 length: 21 residues. The trim removed 0 bases at V and 4 bases at J, leaving 20 bases unmatched. Germline CDR1 and CDR2: LGHNA and YSLEER. The CDR3 spells CASSQDYDETGVVEGYNEQFF. CDR3 DNA sequence: TGCGCCAGCAGCCAAGACTACGACGAGACAGGGGTCGTCGAAGGATACAATGAGCAGTTCTTC.

The genes are TRBV30 and TRBJ2-7, with 7 bases that match TRBD2. The junction had 11 bases not matched to a gene; V was cut back by 0 bases and J by 6 bases. The CDR3 consists of 15 residues. CDR1 and CDR2 from the germline V gene are GTSNPN and SVGIG (reference sequence). In DNA, the CDR3 is TGTGCCTGGAGTGTACTCCCCGGGAGGTGGGCCGAGCAGTACTTC. Translated, it gives CAWSVLPGRWAEQYF.

The V and J genes are TRBV4-1 and TRBJ2-7; possible D gene TRBD2, 6 bases. Trimming took off 0 bases at V and 0 bases at J, with 15 bases between the two ends. The CDR3 runs 17 residues. The germline V gene encodes CDR1 MGHRA and CDR2 YSYEKL. DNA for the CDR3: TGCGCCAGCAGCCAAGACTCCCCAGGGCGGGACTCCTACGAGCAGTACTTC. This translates into CASSQDSPGRDSYEQYF.

The chain uses TRBV7-9 and TRBJ2-3; TRBD2 matches 10 bases. Germline loops: CDR1 SEHNR, CDR2 FQNEAQ (reference sequence). J lost 4 bases, V lost 0 bases, and 7 bases had no gene match. The length of the CDR3 is 17 residues. The CDR3 loop is CASSLAEASGSPDTQYF. The CDR3 DNA reads as TGTGCCAGCAGCTTAGCGGAGGCTAGCGGGAGCCCAGATACGCAGTATTTT.

The V call is TRBV6-1, the J call TRBJ2-7; the D is unclear. From germline, CDR1 is MNHNS and CDR2 SASEGT. The CDR3 spans 14 residues. The V end lost 1 base, the J end lost 6 bases, and 13 bases lay between the germline ends. The CDR3 DNA follows: TGTGCCAGCAGTGAAGGAGAAGGATCGGGCGAGCAGTACTTC. Residues: CASSEGEGSGEQYF.